This T cell receptor (beta chain) was profiled in a study of identical twins. Study-wide points: Zero-insertion analyses might be partly confounded by invariant T cells like MAIT and iNKT. Abundant beta clonotypes from cord blood had fewer insertions, unlike memory repertoires, which showed none.

This clonotype was found many times. Its antigen is unidentified. Relative to the germline gene, one junction end is altered; a read error may explain this. The CDR3 covers 13 residues. Per germline, CDR1 MNHNS and CDR2 SASEGT. A single record per CDR3 protein comes from TCRdb applying MiXCR to the 5' RACE reads. The sample has under 300,000 distinct CDR3 sequences, over 13% seen once; the top ten hold around 9%. The V gene is TRBV6-1, the J gene TRBJ1-6, with no clear D. The material sequenced was memory (CD45RO+) T cells sorted from blood. The sequence was collected from a woman aged 18-29 years in good health. The CDR3 reads CADGERDNSPLHF. The CDR3 coding sequence is TGTGCCGACGGGGAGAGGGATAACTCACCCCTCCACTTT.